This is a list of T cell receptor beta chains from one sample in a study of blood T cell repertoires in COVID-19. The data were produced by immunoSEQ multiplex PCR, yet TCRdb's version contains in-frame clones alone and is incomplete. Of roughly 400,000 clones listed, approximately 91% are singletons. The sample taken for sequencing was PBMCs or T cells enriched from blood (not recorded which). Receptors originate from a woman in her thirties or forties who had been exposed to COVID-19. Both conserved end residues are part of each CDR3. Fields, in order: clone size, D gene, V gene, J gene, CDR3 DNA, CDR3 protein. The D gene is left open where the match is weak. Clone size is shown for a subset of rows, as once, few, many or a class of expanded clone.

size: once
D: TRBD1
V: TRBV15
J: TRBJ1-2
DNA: TGTGCCACCAGCCCCCCCGGACAGGGAGCTAACTATGGCTACACCTTC
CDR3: CATSPPGQGANYGYTF

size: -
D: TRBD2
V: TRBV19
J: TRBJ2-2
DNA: TGTGCCAGTAGTACCCTCGGACTAGCGGGTTCGAACACCGGGGAGCTGTTTTTT
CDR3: CASSTLGLAGSNTGELFF

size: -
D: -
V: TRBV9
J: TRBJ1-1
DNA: TGTGCCAGCAGCGCAAGGGGAAACACTGAAGCTTTCTTT
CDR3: CASSARGNTEAFF

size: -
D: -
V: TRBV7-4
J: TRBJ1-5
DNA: TGTGCCAGCAGCTTCCTAATCTGGAGACCCTGGAATCAGCCCCAGCATTTT
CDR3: CASSFLIWRPWNQPQHF

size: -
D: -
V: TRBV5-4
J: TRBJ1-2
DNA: TGTGCCAGCAGCTGGGGCCGGGAGGCGAGTTATGGCTACACCTTC
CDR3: CASSWGREASYGYTF

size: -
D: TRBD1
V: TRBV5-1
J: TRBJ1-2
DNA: TGCGCCAGCAGCCCCGACGGGACAGGAGAGTACTTCTATGGCTACACCTTC
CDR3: CASSPDGTGEYFYGYTF

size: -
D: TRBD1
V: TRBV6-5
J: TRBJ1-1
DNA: TGTGCCAGCACCTGGGACAGGGTTGACACTGAAGCTTTCTTT
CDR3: CASTWDRVDTEAFF

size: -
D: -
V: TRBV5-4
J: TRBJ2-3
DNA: TGTGCCAGCAGAACTACTAGTGCGGCAGATACGCAGTATTTT
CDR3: CASRTTSAADTQYF

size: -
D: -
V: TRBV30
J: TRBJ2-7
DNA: TGTGCCTGGAGTCACCGGACGGACATTAGCTCCTACGAGCAGTACTTC
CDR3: CAWSHRTDISSYEQYF

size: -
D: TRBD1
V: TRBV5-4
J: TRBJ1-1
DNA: TGTGCCAGCAGCTTCGCGGACAGGTTAGGTGAAGCTTTCTTT
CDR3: CASSFADRLGEAFF

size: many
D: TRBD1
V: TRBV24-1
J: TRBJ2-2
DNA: TGTGCCACCAGTGATCCGGGACAGGACACCGGGGAGCTGTTTTTT
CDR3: CATSDPGQDTGELFF

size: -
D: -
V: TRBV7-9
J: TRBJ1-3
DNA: TGTGCCAGCAGCTTAGTTTCCGGCCCGGGAGGAGGCTCTGGAAACACCATATATTTT
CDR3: CASSLVSGPGGGSGNTIYF

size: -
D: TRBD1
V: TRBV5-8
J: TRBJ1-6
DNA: TGTGCCAGCAGCGTCCGACAGGGGAGATCACCCCTCCACTTT
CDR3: CASSVRQGRSPLHF

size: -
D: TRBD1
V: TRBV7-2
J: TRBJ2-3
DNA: TGTGCCAGCAGCCCCGGGACAGGGTTTGAGACAGATACGCAGTATTTT
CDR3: CASSPGTGFETDTQYF

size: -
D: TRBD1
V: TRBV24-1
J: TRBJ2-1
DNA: TGTGCCACCAGTGATACAGGGGGCCTGGGGGATGAGCAGTTCTTC
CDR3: CATSDTGGLGDEQFF

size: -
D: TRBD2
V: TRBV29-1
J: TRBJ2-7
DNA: TGCGCCCCAGCGGGGGCATGGGGCCTAATAGGGGGCTCCTACGAGCAGTACTTC
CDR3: CAPAGAWGLIGGSYEQYF

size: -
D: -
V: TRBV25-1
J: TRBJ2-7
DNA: TGTGCCAGCAGTGAAGCGGTTAACTACGAGCAGTACTTC
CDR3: CASSEAVNYEQYF

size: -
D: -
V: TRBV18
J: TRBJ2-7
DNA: TGTGCCAGCTCACCACCAGAACTCCCCTACGAGCAGTACTTC
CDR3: CASSPPELPYEQYF

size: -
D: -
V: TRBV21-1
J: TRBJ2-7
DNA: TGTGCCAGCAGCAAATCGGGACAGGTGGAGAACGAGCAGTACTTC
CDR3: CASSKSGQVENEQYF

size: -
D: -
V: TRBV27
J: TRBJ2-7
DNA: TGTGCCAGCAGGCCGCGGCCAGGGCCGCGGTACGAGCAGTACTTC
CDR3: CASRPRPGPRYEQYF

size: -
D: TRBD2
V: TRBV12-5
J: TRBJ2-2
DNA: TGTGCTAGTGGTTTGGTTGGGCTAGCGGACCACACCGGGGAGCTGTTTTTT
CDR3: CASGLVGLADHTGELFF

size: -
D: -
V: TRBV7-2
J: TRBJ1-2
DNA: TGTGCCAGCAGCGCCCGACAGGTCCTCCCCTATGGCTACACCTTC
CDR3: CASSARQVLPYGYTF

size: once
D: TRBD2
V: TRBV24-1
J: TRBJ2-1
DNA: TGTGCCACCAGTGCTAGCGGGGGTAATGAGCAGTTCTTC
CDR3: CATSASGGNEQFF

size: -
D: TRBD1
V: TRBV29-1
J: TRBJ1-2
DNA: TGCAGCGTTGGGGACAGCGGGGGGTTCTATGGCTACACCTTC
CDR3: CSVGDSGGFYGYTF

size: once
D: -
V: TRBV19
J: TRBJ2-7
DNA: TGTGCCAGTAGTCGCATCACCGCGTCGAGCTCCTACGAGCAGTACTTC
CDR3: CASSRITASSSYEQYF

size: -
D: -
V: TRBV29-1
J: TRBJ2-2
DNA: TGCAGCGTTAAGGGGCAGAACACCGGGGAGCTGTTTTTT
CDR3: CSVKGQNTGELFF

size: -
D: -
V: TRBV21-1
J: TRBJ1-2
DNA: TGTGCCAGCAGCGTCGGGGGCTATGGCTACACCTTC
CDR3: CASSVGGYGYTF

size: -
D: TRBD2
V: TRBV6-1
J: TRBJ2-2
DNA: TGTGCCAGCAGTGCTCTAGCGGGGGGTTTAAACACCGGGGAGCTGTTTTTT
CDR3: CASSALAGGLNTGELFF

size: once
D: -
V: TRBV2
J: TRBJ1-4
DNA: TGTGCCAGCAGTGCCCCTCAGGGAATTCGGAATGAAAAACTGTTTTTT
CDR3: CASSAPQGIRNEKLFF

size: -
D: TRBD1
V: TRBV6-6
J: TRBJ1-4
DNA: TGTGCCACCGACCTCGGGACAGGGATTGAAAAACTGTTTTTT
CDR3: CATDLGTGIEKLFF

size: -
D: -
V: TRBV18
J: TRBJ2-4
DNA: TGTGCCAGCTCCACCACTCAAAGTAACATTCAGTACTTC
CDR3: CASSTTQSNIQYF

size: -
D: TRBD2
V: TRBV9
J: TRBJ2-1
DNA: TGTGCCAGCAGCTACGGTAGCGGGGGGCTCCGGGGCAATGAGCAGTTCTTC
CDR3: CASSYGSGGLRGNEQFF

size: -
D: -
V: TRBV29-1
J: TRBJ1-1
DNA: TGCAGCGCCGAGTCGCGGGGGAACACTGAAGCTTTCTTT
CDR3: CSAESRGNTEAFF

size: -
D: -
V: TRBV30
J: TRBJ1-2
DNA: TGTGCCTGGAGTTTTCAGGGGATAGCTGGCTACACCTTC
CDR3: CAWSFQGIAGYTF

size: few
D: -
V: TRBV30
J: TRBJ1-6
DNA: TGTGCCTGGAGTGTAGGAGGGACTACCTATAATTCACCCCTCCACTTT
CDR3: CAWSVGGTTYNSPLHF

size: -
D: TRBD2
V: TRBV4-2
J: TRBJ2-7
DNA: TGTGCCAGCAGTTCGCGAACACAGCGGGGGCCCCACGAGCAGTACTTC
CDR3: CASSSRTQRGPHEQYF

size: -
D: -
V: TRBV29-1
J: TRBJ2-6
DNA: TGCAGCGTTGCTGACAGGAGTGGGGCCAACGTCCTGACTTTC
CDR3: CSVADRSGANVLTF

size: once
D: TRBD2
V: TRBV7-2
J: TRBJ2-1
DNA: TGTGCCAGCAGCCCAAGGACTAGCGGAAATTCCAATGAGCAGTTCTTC
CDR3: CASSPRTSGNSNEQFF

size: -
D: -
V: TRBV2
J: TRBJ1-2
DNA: TGTGCCAGCAGTTCAGGGGCGGGTGGCTACACCTTC
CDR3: CASSSGAGGYTF

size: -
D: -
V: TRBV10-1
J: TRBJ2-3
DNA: TGCGCCAGCAGTGATGCGGCTAGCACAGATACGCAGTATTTT
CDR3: CASSDAASTDTQYF

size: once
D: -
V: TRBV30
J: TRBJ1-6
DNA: TGTGCCTGGAGTGGTTCCGTCTATAATTCACCCCTCCACTTT
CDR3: CAWSGSVYNSPLHF

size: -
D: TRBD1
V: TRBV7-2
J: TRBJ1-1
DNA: TGTGCCAGCAGCCGTTCTGGGACAGGGATAAGGGCTGAAGCTTTCTTT
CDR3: CASSRSGTGIRAEAFF

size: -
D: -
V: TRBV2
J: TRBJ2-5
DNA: TGTGCCAGCACCTCCCAAGAGACCCAGTACTTC
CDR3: CASTSQETQYF

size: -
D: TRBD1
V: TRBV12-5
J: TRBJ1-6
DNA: TGTGCTAGTGGGATGACAGGGGAGTATCGATCCATAACCTCACCCCTCCACTTT
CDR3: CASGMTGEYRSITSPLHF

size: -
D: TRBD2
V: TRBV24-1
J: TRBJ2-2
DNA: TGTGCCACCAGTGTAGGGCTAGCGGGAGGCACCGGGGAGCTGTTTTTT
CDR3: CATSVGLAGGTGELFF

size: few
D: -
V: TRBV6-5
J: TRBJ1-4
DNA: TGTGCCAGCAGCCGAGTTGCAACTAATGAAAAACTGTTTTTT
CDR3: CASSRVATNEKLFF

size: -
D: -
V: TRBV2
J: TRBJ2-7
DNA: TGTGCCAGCAGTGAGGGACATCCATTATCCTACGAGCAGTACTTC
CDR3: CASSEGHPLSYEQYF

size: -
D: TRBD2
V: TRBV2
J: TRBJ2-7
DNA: TGTGCCAGCAGTGATAGCGGGGGGGCCGTCTACGAGCAGTACTTC
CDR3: CASSDSGGAVYEQYF

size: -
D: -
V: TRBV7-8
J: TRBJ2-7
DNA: TGTGCCAGCAGCCCCCACCGACTACCCCCCTACGAGCAGTACTTC
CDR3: CASSPHRLPPYEQYF

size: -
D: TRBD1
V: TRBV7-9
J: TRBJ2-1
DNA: TGTGCCAGCAGCCTTGGACAGGGACTGGGTGAGCAGTTCTTC
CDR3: CASSLGQGLGEQFF

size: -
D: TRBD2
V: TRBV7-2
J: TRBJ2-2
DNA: TGTGCCAGCAGCTTTCGTACTAGCGGGAGAGGGGAGCTGTTTTTT
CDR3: CASSFRTSGRGELFF

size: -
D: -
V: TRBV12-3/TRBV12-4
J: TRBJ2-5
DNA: TGTGCCAGCAGCCGTCTTGGGGGGGAGACCCAGTACTTC
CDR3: CASSRLGGETQYF

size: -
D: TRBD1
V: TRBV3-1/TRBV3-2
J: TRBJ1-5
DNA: TGTGCCAGCAGCCAGATGTCCAAATTTGGGGACAGGTACTACCAGCCCCAGCATTTT
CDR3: CASSQMSKFGDRYYQPQHF

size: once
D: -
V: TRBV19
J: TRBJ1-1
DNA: TGTGCCAGTAGTATGTCGCGGCAGACTGAAGCTTTCTTT
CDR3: CASSMSRQTEAFF

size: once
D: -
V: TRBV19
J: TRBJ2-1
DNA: TGTGCCAGTAGTATAGACAAAATACTAGCTACTGAGCAGTTCTTC
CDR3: CASSIDKILATEQFF